This T cell receptor (beta chain) came from a study of CD8 T cells in Susac syndrome. This CDR3 region has 16 residues. The V gene lost 4 bases and the J gene lost 4 bases, with 16 bases spanning the gap. Germline assignment: CDR1 SEHNR and CDR2 FQNEAQ (reference sequence). Random hexamers were used to reverse transcribe about 0.5 to 1 ug of RNA. Amplification of TCR beta CDR3 by immunoSEQ multiplex PCR spanned 54 Vbeta and 13 Jbeta. TCRdb reanalysed the immunoSEQ multiplex PCR reads using MiXCR and keeps one entry per CDR3 protein. The sample records 200,000 or so distinct CDR3 sequences, approximately 90% being singletons.

This clonotype originated in a human donor with multiple sclerosis. Sequenced sample: CD8+ T cells from PBMCs. The rearrangement joins TRBV7-9 to TRBJ2-2; D might be TRBD2 (6 bases). The CDR3 protein is CASSSAGTSGTGELFF. The CDR3 region has the DNA TGTGCCAGCAGCTCGGCAGGGACTTCTGGCACCGGGGAGCTGTTTTTT.